This TCR beta chain was captured in a study of vaccination and CD4 T cells after COVID-19 (dated by TCRdb to between 2022 and 2023). About the investigation overall: SARS-CoV-2 positivity had been established in the convalescent patients by nasal swab PCR, and mild disease was recorded in under ten of these patients and severe disease in one. Overlapping spike peptide pools from SARS-CoV-2 and from the common cold coronaviruses HCoV-NL63, HCoV-OC43 and HCoV-229E were used as culture stimuli. The convalescent cohort included six males and four females, with two Hispanic individuals, seven Caucasians, two Asians and one multiracial person. Post-vaccine blood samples were collected a median of around 2.5 months after the second vaccine dose, ranging from about 14 to 241 days. Post-COVID blood samples were collected from convalescent patients a median of around 96 days after diagnosis, with a range of roughly 35 to 161 days. Each participant got two doses of either the Pfizer-BioNTech BNT162b2 vaccine (n=8) or the Moderna mRNA-1273 vaccine (n=2). The spike-specific CD4+ TCR repertoire was compared before and after mRNA vaccination in nine to ten COVID-19 convalescent patients and a handful of infection-naive healthy vaccine recipients. As controls, cultures received a CEFX viral epitope pool (the positive control), an HIV-1 Nef peptide pool (the negative control), or no peptide at all. The full study reports these points: The median number of SARS-CoV-2-reactive clonotypes rose from roughly 20 after infection to 35 to 45 after vaccination, but the change was not significant. The study included relatively few convalescent patients and did not analyze early timepoints after natural infection. Of the vaccine-specific clones found in convalescent patients, nearly all (304 of 307) were mono-reactive for SARS-CoV-2 spike instead of being cross-reactive with common cold coronaviruses. Among convalescent patients, a median about 86% of the SARS-CoV-2-reactive clones seen after vaccination appeared only after vaccination, which suggests priming specific to the vaccine.

CDR1 and CDR2 (MDHEN, SYDVKM) derive from the germline V gene. Unmatched junction bases come to 16, with V trimmed by 7 bases and J by 5 bases. From its cysteine to its phenylalanine, the CDR3 spans 16 amino acids. The DNA shown is the 48-base CDR3, in frame from base 1. Explained via the paper, the treatment or condition label denotes: roughly ten-day PBMC culture with coronavirus spike peptide pools or control peptides (ViraFEST assay). To expand antigen-specific T cells with peptide pools and then pick out the expanded clonotypes through TCR sequencing, the study relied on the ViraFEST assay. The convalescent patients' positive SARS-CoV-2 PCR tests fell between March and December 2020, which was before the Alpha, Beta and Delta variants emerged in the United States. Each well held around 2.1 million PBMCs cultured with about 9.8 ug/ml peptide pools in IMDM containing around 5% human AB serum and around 10 IU/ml IL-2. Half of the culture medium was replaced with fresh IL-2-containing medium on days 3 and 7. After 10 to 11 days of culture, CD4+ T cells were isolated by negative selection using the EasySep CD4+ T cell isolation kit. PBMCs were separated from whole blood using Ficoll-Paque Plus gradient centrifugation and then either used fresh or cryopreserved at -140C. Triplicate wells were generally used for each culture condition.

A word on this clonotype: This receptor's antigen is unknown. No base-level quality is on record; no much larger clone is a single base apart.

To prepare the library, PCR was applied. DNA from cultured CD4+ T cells was subjected to TCR sequencing with the Oncomine TCR Beta short-read assay at the Johns Hopkins FTIC core. The QIAamp micro DNA kit was used to extract genomic DNA from the cultured CD4+ T cells. The Oncomine TCR Beta libraries from cultured CD4+ T cells were pooled using unique dual indexes and then sequenced on an Illumina iSeq 100. The authors processed their data as follows. Non-productive sequences were filtered out, and CDR3s that did not start with C, did not end with F or W, or were shorter than 7 amino acids were discarded. Antigen-specific clonotypes were identified using the MANAFEST web application through comparison of peptide-stimulated wells with reference and other culture wells. For a clone to be called positive, the clone needed an FDR below 0.05, an odds ratio above 5, and a productive frequency above 0.1% in at least two of three replicate wells. Cross-reactive clonotypes were defined as significantly expanded in both SARS-CoV-2 spike wells and at least one common cold coronavirus spike condition. Levenshtein distances (stringdist) and unrooted phylogenetic trees (ape) in R version 3.6.1 were used to assess CDR3 homology. TCRdb passed the public sequencing reads through fastp at Q25 and MiXCR, retaining productive beta sequences. Every entry covers one CDR3 protein and lists the most common genes and DNA from its rows. The V and J calls were determined by TCRdb, not by the authors. The sample data list approximately 10,000 distinct CDR3 sequences, and 50% to 70% of these were observed just once. The top ten clonotypes cover about 14% of the sample.

The receptor chain draws on TRBV28 and TRBJ1-2, and TRBD1 matches 7 of the central bases. The input for sequencing was cultured CD4+ T cells from blood, taken after SARS-CoV-2 vaccination. The receptor comes from a human donor with COVID-19. The CDR3 here reads CASNPPLTGNLYGYTF. The nucleotide sequence is given as TGTGCCAGCAACCCTCCTCTGACAGGGAATTTGTATGGCTACACCTTC.